This T cell receptor (beta chain) originates from a study of cytomegalovirus exposure and HLA in healthy donors. Overall study context: Among the approximately 400 genotyped donors, 81% were placed in the Caucasian-associated ancestry cluster.

Notes on the study in general: Certain sequence variants were highly shared and formed a cluster, and this cluster was likely a sequencing artifact. The authors listed over 150 TCR beta chains as cytomegalovirus-associated. Productive rates of about 87% or about 30% were seen for most TCR beta V segments in an earlier analysis.

PCR was performed using 60 Vbeta and 13 Jbeta primers. Measured with immunoSEQ multiplex PCR; TCRdb has only the in-frame clones, and not every one. The profile shows about 140,000 clones, roughly 77% of them singletons. The CDR3 is made up of 15 amino acids. Germline values: CDR1 SGHRS, CDR2 YFSETQ. The ends were cut back, 0 bases at V and 4 bases at J, with 12 bases in the middle. Regarding this clone: Antigen specificity is unknown.

Sequenced input: PBMCs. The rearrangement links TRBV5-1 to TRBJ2-3, with D perhaps TRBD1 (5 bases). The receptor was derived from a woman in her 30s in good health and CMV-seronegative. This chain's CDR3 is CASSLGPRASDTQYF. The CDR3 nucleotides read TGCGCCAGCAGCTTGGGCCCCAGGGCGTCAGATACGCAGTATTTT.